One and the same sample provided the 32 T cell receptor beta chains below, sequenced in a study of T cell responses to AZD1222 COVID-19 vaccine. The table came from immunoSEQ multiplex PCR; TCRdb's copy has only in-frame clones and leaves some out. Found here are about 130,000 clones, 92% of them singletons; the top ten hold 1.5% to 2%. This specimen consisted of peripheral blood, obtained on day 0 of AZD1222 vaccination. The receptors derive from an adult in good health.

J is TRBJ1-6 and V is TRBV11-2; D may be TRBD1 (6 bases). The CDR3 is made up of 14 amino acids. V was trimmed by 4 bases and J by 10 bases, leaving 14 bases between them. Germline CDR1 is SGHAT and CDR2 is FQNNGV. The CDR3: CASSSGTLPSPLHF. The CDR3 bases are TGTGCCAGCAGCTCCGGGACACTCCCATCACCCCTCCACTTT. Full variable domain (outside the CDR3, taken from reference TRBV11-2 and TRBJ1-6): EAGVAQSPRYKIIEKRQSVAFWCNPISGHATLYWYQQILGQGPKLLIQFQNNGVVDDSQLPKDRFSAERLKGVDSTLKIQPAKLEDSAVYLCASSSGTLPSPLHFGNGTRLTVT.

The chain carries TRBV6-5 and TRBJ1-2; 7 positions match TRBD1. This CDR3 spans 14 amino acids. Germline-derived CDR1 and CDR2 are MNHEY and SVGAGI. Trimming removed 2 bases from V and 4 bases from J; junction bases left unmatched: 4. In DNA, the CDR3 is TGTGCCAGCAGTTACGCAGGGACAGCCTATGGCTACACCTTC. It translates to CASSYAGTAYGYTF.

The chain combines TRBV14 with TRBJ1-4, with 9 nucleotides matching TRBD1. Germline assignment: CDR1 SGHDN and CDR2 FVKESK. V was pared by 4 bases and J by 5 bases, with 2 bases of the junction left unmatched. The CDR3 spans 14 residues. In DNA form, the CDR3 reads TGTGCCAGCAGCCTTGGGACAGGGAATGAAAAACTGTTTTTT. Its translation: CASSLGTGNEKLFF.

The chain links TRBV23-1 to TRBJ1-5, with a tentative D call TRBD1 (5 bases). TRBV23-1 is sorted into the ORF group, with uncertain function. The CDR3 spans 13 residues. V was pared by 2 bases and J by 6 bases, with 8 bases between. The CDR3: CASSQRGTQPQHF. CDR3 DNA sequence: TGCGCCAGCAGTCAACGGGGGACTCAGCCCCAGCATTTT.

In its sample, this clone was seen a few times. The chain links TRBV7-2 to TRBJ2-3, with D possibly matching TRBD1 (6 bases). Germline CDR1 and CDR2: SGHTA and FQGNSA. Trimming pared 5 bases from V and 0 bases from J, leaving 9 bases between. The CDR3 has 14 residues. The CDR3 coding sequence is TGTGCCAGCAGCCAACAGGGTAGCACAGATACGCAGTATTTT. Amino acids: CASSQQGSTDTQYF.

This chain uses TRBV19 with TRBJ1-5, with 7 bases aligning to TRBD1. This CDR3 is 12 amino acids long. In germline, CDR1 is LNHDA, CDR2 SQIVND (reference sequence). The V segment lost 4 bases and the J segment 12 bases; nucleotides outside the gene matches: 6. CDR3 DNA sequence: TGTGCCAGTAGTACATCGGGACAGAACCAGCATTTT. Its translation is CASSTSGQNQHF.

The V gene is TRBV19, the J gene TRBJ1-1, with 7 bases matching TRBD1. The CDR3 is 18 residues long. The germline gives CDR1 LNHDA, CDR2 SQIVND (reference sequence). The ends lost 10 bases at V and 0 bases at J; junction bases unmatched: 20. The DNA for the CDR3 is TGTGCCACCCGAACCACGGGCAGGTCCAGGGGGATGAACACTGAAGCTTTCTTT. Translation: CATRTTGRSRGMNTEAFF.

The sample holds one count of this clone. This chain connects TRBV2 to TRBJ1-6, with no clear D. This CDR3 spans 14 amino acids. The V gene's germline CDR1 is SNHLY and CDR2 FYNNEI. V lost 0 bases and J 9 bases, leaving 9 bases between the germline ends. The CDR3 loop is CASSEAEIRSPLHF. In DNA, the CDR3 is TGTGCCAGCAGTGAAGCAGAGATCCGTTCACCCCTCCACTTT.

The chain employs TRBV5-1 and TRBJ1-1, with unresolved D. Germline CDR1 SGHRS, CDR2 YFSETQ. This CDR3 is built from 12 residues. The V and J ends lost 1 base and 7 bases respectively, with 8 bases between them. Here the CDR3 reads CASSLTRDEAFF. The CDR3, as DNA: TGCGCCAGCAGCTTGACACGGGATGAAGCTTTCTTT.

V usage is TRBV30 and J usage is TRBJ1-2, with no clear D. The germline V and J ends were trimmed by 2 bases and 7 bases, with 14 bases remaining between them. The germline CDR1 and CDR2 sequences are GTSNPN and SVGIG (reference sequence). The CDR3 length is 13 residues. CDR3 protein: CAWSFTYSGGYTF. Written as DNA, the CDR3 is TGTGCCTGGAGTTTTACCTACTCGGGTGGCTACACCTTC.

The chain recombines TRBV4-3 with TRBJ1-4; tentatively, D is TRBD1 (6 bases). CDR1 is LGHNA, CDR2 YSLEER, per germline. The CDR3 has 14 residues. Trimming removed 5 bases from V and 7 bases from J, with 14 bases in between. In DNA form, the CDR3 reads TGCGCCAGCAGCAGGGGGAGGGGTTCTGAAAAACTGTTTTTT. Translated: CASSRGRGSEKLFF.

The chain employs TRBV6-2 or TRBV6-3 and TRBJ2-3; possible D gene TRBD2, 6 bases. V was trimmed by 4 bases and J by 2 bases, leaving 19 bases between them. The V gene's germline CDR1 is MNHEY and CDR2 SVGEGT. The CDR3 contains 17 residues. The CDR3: CASSSSTGGATTDTQYF. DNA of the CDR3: TGTGCCAGCAGTTCGTCCACGGGCGGGGCGACCACAGATACGCAGTATTTT.

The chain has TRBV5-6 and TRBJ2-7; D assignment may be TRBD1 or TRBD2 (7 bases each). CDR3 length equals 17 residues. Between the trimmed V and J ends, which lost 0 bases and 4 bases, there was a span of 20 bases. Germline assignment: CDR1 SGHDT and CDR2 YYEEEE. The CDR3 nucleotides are TGTGCCAGCAGCTTGGACCCCTCAGGGGGGGTGCGATACGAGCAGTACTTC. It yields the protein CASSLDPSGGVRYEQYF.

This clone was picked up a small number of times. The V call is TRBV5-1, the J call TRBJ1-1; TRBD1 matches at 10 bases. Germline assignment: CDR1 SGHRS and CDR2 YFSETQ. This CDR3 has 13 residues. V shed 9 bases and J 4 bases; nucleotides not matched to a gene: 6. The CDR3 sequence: CANKGQGFTEAFF. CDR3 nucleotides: TGCGCCAATAAGGGACAGGGGTTCACTGAAGCTTTCTTT.

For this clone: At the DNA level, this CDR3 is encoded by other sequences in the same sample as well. The CDR3 sequence is CASSSSGGGYNEQFF. Written as DNA, the CDR3 is TGTGCCAGCAGCTCTAGCGGGGGGGGCTACAATGAGCAGTTCTTC. The chain recombines TRBV7-6 with TRBJ2-1; TRBD2 aligns across 12 bases. The CDR3 loop spans 15 amino acids. V was pared by 4 bases and J by 3 bases, with 1 base of the junction left unmatched. The germline gives CDR1 SGHVS, CDR2 FNYEAQ.

The CDR3 bases are TGTGCCAGCAGTTTAAGCCCAGGACAGGTAGGGCGAGGCGAGCAGTACTTC. Its translation: CASSLSPGQVGRGEQYF. The chain employs TRBV27 and TRBJ2-7, with 7 nucleotides matching TRBD1. The CDR3 has 17 amino acids. In germline, CDR1 is MNHEY, CDR2 SMNVEV (reference sequence). Trimming cost V 2 bases and J 6 bases; bases outside gene matches: 16.

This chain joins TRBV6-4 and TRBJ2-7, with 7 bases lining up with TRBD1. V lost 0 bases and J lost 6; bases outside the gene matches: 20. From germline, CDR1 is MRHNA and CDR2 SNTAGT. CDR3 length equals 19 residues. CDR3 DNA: TGTGCCAGCAGTGACTCGAGTAACCCCGGGACAGTGGTTTACCCCGAGCAGTACTTC. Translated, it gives CASSDSSNPGTVVYPEQYF.

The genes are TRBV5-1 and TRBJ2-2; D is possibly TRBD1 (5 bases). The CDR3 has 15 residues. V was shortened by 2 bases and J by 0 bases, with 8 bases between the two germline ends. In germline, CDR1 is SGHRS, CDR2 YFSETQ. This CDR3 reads CASSLRTTNTGELFF. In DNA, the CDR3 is TGCGCCAGCAGCTTACGGACAACGAACACCGGGGAGCTGTTTTTT.

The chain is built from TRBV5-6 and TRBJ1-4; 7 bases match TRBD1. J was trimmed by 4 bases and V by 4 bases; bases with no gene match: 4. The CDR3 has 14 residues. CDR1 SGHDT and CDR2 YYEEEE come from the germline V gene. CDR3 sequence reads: CASSRTGLNEKLFF. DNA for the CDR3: TGTGCCAGCAGCCGGACAGGCCTTAATGAAAAACTGTTTTTT.

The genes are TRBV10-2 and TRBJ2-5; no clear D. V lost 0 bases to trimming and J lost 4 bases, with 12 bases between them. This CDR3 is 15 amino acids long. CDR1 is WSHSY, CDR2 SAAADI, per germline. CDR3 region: CASSESAAAIETQYF. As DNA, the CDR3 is TGCGCCAGCAGTGAGTCTGCTGCTGCAATAGAGACCCAGTACTTC.

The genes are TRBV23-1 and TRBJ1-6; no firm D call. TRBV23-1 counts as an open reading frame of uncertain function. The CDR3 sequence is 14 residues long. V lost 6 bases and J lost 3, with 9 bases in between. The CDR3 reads CASRRPYYNSPLHF. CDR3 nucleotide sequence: TGCGCCAGCAGGCGTCCGTACTATAATTCACCCCTCCACTTT.

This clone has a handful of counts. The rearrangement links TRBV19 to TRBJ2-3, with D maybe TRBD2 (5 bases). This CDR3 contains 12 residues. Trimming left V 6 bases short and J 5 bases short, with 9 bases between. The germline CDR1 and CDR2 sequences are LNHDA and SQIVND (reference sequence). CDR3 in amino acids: CASRQSGDTQYF. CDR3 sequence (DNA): TGTGCCAGTAGGCAAAGCGGAGATACGCAGTATTTT. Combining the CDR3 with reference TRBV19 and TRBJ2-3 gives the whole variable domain DGGITQSPKYLFRKEGQNVTLSCEQNLNHDAMYWYRQDPGQGLRLIYYSQIVNDFQKGDIAEGYSVSREKKESFPLTVTSAQKNPTAFYLCASRQSGDTQYFGPGTRLTVL.

Written as DNA, the CDR3 is TGTGCCAGCAGCCAAGACGGACAGGGACTCCATGGCTACACCTTC. Residues: CASSQDGQGLHGYTF. V and J are TRBV3-1 (or the pseudogene TRBV3-2) and TRBJ1-2; the match to TRBD1 covers 8 bases. The germline CDR1 and CDR2 sequences are LGHDT and YNNKEL (reference sequence). The trim removed 0 bases at V and 6 bases at J, leaving 6 bases unmatched. The CDR3 loop spans 15 amino acids.

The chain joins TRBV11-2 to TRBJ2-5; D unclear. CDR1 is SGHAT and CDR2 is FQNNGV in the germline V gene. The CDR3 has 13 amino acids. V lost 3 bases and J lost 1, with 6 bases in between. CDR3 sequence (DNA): TGTGCCAGCAGCTTGGGCACCCAAGAGACCCAGTACTTC. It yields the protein CASSLGTQETQYF.

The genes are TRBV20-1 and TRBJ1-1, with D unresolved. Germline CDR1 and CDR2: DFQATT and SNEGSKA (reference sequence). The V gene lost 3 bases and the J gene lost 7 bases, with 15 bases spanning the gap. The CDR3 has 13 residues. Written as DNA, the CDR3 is TGCAGTGCTAGTGTGGATTTCAAGGTTGAAGCTTTCTTT. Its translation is CSASVDFKVEAFF.

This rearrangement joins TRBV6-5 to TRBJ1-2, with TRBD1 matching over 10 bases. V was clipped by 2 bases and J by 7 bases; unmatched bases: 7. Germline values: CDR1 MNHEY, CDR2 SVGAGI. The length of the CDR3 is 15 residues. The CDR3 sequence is CASSYDGTGAGGYTF. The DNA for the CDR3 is TGTGCCAGCAGTTACGACGGGACAGGGGCGGGTGGCTACACCTTC.

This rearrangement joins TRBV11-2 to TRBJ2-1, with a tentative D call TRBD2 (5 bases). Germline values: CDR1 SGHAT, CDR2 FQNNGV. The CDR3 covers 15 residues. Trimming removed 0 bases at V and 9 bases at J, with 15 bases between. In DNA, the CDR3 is TGTGCCAGCAGCTTAGATCCGAGAGGGCTTGGTGAGCAGTTCTTC. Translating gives CASSLDPRGLGEQFF.

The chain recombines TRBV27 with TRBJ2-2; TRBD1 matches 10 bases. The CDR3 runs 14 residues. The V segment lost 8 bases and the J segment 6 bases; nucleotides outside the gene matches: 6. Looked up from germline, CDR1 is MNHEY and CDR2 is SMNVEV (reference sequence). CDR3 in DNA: TGTGCCAGCGGGGGACAGGGGAGGGCCGGGGAGCTGTTTTTT. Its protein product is CASGGQGRAGELFF.

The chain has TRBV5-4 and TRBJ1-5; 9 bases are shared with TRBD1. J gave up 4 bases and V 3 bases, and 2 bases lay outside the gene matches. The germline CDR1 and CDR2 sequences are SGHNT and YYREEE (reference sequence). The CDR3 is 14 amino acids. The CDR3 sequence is CASSSGQGNQPQHF. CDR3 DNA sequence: TGTGCCAGCAGCTCAGGACAGGGGAATCAGCCCCAGCATTTT.

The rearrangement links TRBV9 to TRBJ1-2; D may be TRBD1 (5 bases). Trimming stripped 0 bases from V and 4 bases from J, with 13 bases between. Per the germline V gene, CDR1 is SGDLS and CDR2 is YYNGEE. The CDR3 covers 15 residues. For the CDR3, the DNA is TGTGCCAGCAGCGTAGTAGGGGACCCTCGCTATGGCTACACCTTC. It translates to CASSVVGDPRYGYTF.

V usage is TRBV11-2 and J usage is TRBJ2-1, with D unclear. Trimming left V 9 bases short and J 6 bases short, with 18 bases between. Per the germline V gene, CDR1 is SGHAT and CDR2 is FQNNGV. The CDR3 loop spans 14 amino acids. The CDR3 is CASNLGDPLNEQFF. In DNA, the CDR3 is TGTGCCAGTAATTTAGGTGACCCTCTCAATGAGCAGTTCTTC.

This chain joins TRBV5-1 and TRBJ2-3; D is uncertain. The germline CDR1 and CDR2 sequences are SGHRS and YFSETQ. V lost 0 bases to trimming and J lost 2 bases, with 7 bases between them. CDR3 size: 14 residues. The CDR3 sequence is CASSLDGPTDTQYF. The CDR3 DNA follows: TGCGCCAGCAGCTTGGACGGCCCCACAGATACGCAGTATTTT.